These T cell receptor beta chains were read from a single sample in a study of PD-L1 blockade in urothelial cancer. Produced via immunoSEQ multiplex PCR; TCRdb's table is partial and in-frame only. The table records approximately 70,000 clones, 84% of them present only once. Source: PBMCs, taken around atezolizumab (anti-PD-L1) treatment. Receptors were obtained from a woman aged 70-85 years with urothelial cancer. Both conserved end residues are part of each CDR3. Each record gives: clone size, V gene, D gene, J gene, CDR3 protein. A D gene is named only where the DNA matches it firmly. Not all rows give a size; the values are once, few, many and, for expanded clones, a class.

>once|TRBV4-3|-|TRBJ2-5
CASSQEWGGGGWGGETQYF
>-|TRBV5-6|-|TRBJ1-2
CASSLYQGTNYGYTF
>-|TRBV28|TRBD1|TRBJ2-7
CASSFWATGVLYEQYF
>-|TRBV2|-|TRBJ1-2
CASSDLGAGYGYTF
>-|TRBV6-1|-|TRBJ1-5
CASTEGHGNQPQHF
>-|TRBV5-5|TRBD1|TRBJ2-2
CASSFLTGQGTGELFF
>-|TRBV6-1|TRBD2|TRBJ2-2
CACGGPGENTGELFF
>-|TRBV2|TRBD1|TRBJ1-4
CASSESRTGGEKLFF
>-|TRBV7-9|TRBD1|TRBJ2-5
CASSFTGTVYQETQYF
>-|TRBV9|TRBD1|TRBJ1-6
CASSAGTGISPLHF
>-|TRBV18|-|TRBJ1-1
CASSPPSRMSEAFF
>few|TRBV19|TRBD1|TRBJ1-6
CASSGQGDSPLHF
>-|TRBV9|-|TRBJ1-1
CASSARTENTEAFF
>-|TRBV6-1|-|TRBJ1-1
CASSDGSRFSAHEAFF
>-|TRBV5-1|-|TRBJ1-1
CASSLGFGGGGTEAFF
>many|TRBV28|TRBD1|TRBJ2-7
CASSFRWTGGSYEQYF
>once|TRBV5-6|TRBD2|TRBJ2-3
CASSMGLASTDTQYF
>-|TRBV2|TRBD2|TRBJ2-5
CASSERRGGSRQETQYF
>few|TRBV4-2|-|TRBJ1-1
CASRLDSSNTEAFF
>-|TRBV5-1|-|TRBJ1-1
CASSLDGGWNTEAFF
>-|TRBV5-1|TRBD2|TRBJ2-5
CASSPRGLEETQYF
>-|TRBV5-1|-|TRBJ1-6
CASSLIYNGQLGSPLHF
>few|TRBV7-2|TRBD1|TRBJ1-3
CASSTADTGATGNTIYF
>-|TRBV30|-|TRBJ1-1
CAWTFELNTEAFF
>-|TRBV27|TRBD1|TRBJ1-1
CASSPIRQGAYLNTEAFF
>-|TRBV28|TRBD1|TRBJ1-2
CASTLAGTAHLIYGYTF
>once|TRBV5-4|TRBD2|TRBJ2-3
CASSLMREGRTDTQYF
>-|TRBV7-9|-|TRBJ2-2
CASSSQGKAGELFF
>-|TRBV11-2|TRBD2|TRBJ2-3
CASSLGSAGGIYTQYF
>once|TRBV5-1|-|TRBJ2-2
CASSLVVRRTGELFF
>few|TRBV9|TRBD2|TRBJ2-4
CASSFSGGADIQYF
>-|TRBV6-6|-|TRBJ2-3
CASKELVDTDTQYF
>-|TRBV7-2|-|TRBJ2-3
CASSLAGPSTDTQYF
>-|TRBV6-1|TRBD1|TRBJ1-5
CASSDTGARNQPQHF
>-|TRBV4-1|-|TRBJ2-7
CASSQEGLSSREQYF
>-|TRBV4-1|TRBD1|TRBJ1-5
CASSLGTGNQPQHF
>-|TRBV29-1|TRBD1|TRBJ2-7
CSVAQTGSSYEQYF
>-|TRBV2|-|TRBJ1-1
CASSERRAMNTEAFF
>-|TRBV19|TRBD2|TRBJ2-1
CASSIEKASGVYNEQFF
>many|TRBV19|-|TRBJ2-7
CASSIDYGYEQYF
>-|TRBV19|-|TRBJ1-2
CASSKGSGPRAYGYTF
>-|TRBV29-1|-|TRBJ2-1
CSVDSSYNEQFF
>once|TRBV5-1|TRBD1|TRBJ2-7
CASSKGGEGYEQYF
>-|TRBV19|TRBD2|TRBJ2-1
CASSIRGGVYNEQFF
>few|TRBV9|TRBD1|TRBJ1-5
CASSTSTGTGSNQPQHF
>-|TRBV11-3|TRBD2|TRBJ2-7
CASSLALNSGGSYEQYF
>-|TRBV5-6|-|TRBJ2-7
CASSAGPGLYEQYF
>-|TRBV5-5|TRBD2|TRBJ2-5
CASSLSLAGAAETQYF